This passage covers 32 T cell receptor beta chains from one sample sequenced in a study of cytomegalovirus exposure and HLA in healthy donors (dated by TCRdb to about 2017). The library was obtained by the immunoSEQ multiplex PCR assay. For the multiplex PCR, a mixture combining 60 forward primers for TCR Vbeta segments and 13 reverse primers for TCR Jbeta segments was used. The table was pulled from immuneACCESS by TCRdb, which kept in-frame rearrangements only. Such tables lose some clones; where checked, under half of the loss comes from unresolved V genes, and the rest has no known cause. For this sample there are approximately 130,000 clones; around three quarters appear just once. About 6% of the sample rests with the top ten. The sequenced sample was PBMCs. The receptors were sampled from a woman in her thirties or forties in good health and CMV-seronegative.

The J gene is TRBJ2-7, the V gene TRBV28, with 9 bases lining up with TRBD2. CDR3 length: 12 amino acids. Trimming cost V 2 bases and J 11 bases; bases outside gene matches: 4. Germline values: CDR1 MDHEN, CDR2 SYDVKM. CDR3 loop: CASSLPEREEYF. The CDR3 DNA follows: TGTGCCAGCAGTTTACCGGAGCGGGAGGAGTACTTC.

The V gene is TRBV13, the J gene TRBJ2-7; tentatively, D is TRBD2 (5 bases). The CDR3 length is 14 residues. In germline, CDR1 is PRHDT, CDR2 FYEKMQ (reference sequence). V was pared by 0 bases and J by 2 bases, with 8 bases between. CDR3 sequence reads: CASSLGLTTYEQYF. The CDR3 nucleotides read TGTGCCAGCAGCTTAGGCCTGACTACCTACGAGCAGTACTTC.

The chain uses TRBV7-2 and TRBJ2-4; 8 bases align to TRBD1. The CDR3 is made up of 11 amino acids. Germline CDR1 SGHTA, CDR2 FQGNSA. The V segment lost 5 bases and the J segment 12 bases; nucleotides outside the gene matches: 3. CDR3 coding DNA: TGTGCCAGCAGCCCGGACAGGGATCAGTACTTC. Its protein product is CASSPDRDQYF.

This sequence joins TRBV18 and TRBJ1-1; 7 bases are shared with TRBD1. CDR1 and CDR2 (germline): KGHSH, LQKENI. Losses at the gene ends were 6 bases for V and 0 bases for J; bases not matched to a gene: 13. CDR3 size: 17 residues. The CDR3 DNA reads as TGTGCCAGCTCGCTCCGGGACAGCGGCTGGATGAACACTGAAGCTTTCTTT. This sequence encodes CASSLRDSGWMNTEAFF.

The CDR3 DNA reads TGTGCCAGTAGCCTTCAAGGGGGTGCCATGAACACTGAAGCTTTCTTT. Translation gives CASSLQGGAMNTEAFF. This rearrangement joins TRBV19 to TRBJ1-1; TRBD1 is a possible D gene (6 bases). The V end was cut by 6 bases, the J end by 0 bases, with 17 bases between. Germline CDR1 reads LNHDA; CDR2 reads SQIVND (reference sequence). This CDR3 has 16 amino acids.

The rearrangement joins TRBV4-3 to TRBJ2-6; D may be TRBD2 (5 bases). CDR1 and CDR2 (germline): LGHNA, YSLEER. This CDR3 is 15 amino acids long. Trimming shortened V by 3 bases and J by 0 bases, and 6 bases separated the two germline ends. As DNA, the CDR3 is TGCGCCAGCAGCCACGCGGGCTCTGGGGCCAACGTCCTGACTTTC. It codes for CASSHAGSGANVLTF.

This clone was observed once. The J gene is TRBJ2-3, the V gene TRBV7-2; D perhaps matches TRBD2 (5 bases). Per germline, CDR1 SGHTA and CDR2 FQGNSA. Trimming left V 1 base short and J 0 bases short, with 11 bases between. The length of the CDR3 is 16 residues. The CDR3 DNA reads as TGTGCCAGCAGCTTAGATGGGAGTTCTAGCACAGATACGCAGTATTTT. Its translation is CASSLDGSSSTDTQYF.

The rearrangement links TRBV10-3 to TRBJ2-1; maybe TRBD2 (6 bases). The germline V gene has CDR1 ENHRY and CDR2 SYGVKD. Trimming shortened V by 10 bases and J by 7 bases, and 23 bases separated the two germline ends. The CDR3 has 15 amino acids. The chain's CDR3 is CATRGYGGSGNEQFF. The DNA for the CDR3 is TGTGCCACAAGGGGCTATGGGGGGAGTGGGAATGAGCAGTTCTTC.

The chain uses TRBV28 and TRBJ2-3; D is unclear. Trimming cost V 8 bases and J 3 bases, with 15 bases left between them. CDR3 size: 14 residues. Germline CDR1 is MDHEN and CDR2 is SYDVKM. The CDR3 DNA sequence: TGTGCCAGCGAGGAAGGTGGCAGTACAGATACGCAGTATTTT. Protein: CASEEGGSTDTQYF.

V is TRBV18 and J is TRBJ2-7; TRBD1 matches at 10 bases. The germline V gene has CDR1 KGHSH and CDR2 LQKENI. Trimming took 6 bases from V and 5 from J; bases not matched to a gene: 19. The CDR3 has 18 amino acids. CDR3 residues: CASSEAPTGTGVFDEQYF. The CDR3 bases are TGTGCCAGCTCTGAAGCACCGACCGGGACAGGGGTTTTCGACGAGCAGTACTTC.

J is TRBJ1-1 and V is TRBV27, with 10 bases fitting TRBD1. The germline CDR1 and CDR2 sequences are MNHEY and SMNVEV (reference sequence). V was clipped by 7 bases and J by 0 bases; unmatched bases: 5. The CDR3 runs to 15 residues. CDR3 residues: CASIGTGVMNTEAFF. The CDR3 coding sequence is TGTGCCAGCATCGGGACAGGGGTAATGAACACTGAAGCTTTCTTT.

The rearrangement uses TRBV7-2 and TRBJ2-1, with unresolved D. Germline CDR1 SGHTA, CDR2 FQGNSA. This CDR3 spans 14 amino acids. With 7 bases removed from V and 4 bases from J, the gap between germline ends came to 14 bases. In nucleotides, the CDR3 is TGTGCCAGCACGGTGTCAAGCCTATACAATGAGCAGTTCTTC. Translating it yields CASTVSSLYNEQFF.

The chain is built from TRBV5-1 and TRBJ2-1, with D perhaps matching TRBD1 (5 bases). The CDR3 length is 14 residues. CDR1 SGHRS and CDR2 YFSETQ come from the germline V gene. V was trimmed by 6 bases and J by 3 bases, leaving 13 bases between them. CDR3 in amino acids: CASKAGYLYNEQFF. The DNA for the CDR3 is TGCGCCAGCAAGGCAGGGTACCTCTACAATGAGCAGTTCTTC.

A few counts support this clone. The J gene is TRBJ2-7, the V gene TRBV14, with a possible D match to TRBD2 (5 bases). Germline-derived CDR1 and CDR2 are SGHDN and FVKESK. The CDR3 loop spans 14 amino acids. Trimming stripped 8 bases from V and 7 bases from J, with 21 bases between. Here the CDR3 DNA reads TGTGCCAGCTTGCTCCGGACTGGACGAACGGAGCAGTACTTC. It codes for CASLLRTGRTEQYF.

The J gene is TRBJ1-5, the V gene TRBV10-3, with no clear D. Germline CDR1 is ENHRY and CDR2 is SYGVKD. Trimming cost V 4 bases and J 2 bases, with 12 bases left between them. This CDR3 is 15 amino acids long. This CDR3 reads CAISAQALGNQPQHF. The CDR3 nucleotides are TGTGCCATCAGTGCCCAGGCCCTCGGCAATCAGCCCCAGCATTTT.

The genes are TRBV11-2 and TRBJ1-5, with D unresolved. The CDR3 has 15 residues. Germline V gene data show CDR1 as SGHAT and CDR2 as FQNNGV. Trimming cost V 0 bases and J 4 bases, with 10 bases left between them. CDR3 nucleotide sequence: TGTGCCAGCAGCTTAGATCCTGGCAGAAATCAGCCCCAGCATTTT. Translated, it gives CASSLDPGRNQPQHF.

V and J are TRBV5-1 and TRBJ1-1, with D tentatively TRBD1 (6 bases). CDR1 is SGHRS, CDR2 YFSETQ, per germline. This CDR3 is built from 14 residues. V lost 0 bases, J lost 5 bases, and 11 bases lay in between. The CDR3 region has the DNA TGCGCCAGCAGCTTGGAGGGGGTTGTGACTGAAGCTTTCTTT. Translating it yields CASSLEGVVTEAFF.

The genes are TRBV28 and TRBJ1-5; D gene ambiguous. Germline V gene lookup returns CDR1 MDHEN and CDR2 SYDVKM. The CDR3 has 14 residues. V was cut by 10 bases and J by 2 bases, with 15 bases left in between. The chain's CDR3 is CAIVTRGGNQPQHF. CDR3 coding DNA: TGTGCCATCGTTACCCGCGGGGGCAATCAGCCCCAGCATTTT.

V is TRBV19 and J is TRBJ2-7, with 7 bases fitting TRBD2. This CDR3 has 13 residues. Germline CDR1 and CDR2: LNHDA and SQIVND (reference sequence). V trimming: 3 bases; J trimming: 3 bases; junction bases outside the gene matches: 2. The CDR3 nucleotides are TGTGCCAGTAGTATGGGGGGGAACTACGAGCAGTACTTC. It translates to CASSMGGNYEQYF.

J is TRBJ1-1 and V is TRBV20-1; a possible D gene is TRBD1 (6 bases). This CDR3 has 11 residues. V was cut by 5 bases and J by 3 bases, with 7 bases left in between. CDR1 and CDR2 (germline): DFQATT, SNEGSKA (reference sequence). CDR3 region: CSAPGDTEAFF. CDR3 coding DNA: TGCAGTGCTCCAGGGGACACTGAAGCTTTCTTT.

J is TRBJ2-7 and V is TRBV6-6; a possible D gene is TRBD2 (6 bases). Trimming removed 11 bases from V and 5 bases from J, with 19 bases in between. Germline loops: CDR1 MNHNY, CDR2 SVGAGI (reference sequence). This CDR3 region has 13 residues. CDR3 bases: TGTGCCTGTGGGTCGATGGGACTGAACGAGCAGTACTTC. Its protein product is CACGSMGLNEQYF.

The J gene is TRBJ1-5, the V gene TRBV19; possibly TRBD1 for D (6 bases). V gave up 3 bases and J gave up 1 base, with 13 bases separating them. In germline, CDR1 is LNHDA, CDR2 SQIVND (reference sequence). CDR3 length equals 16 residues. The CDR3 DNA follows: TGTGCCAGTAGTATTCGGACAGTTAAGAGCAATCAGCCCCAGCATTTT. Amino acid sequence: CASSIRTVKSNQPQHF. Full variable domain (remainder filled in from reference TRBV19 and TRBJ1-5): DGGITQSPKYLFRKEGQNVTLSCEQNLNHDAMYWYRQDPGQGLRLIYYSQIVNDFQKGDIAEGYSVSREKKESFPLTVTSAQKNPTAFYLCASSIRTVKSNQPQHFGDGTRLSIL.

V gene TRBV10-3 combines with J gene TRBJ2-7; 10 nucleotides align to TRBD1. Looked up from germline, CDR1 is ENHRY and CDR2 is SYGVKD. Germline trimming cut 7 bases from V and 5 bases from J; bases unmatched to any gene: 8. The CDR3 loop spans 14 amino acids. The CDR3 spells CAITKDRGSHEQYF. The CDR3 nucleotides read TGTGCCATCACTAAGGACAGGGGGTCCCACGAGCAGTACTTC.

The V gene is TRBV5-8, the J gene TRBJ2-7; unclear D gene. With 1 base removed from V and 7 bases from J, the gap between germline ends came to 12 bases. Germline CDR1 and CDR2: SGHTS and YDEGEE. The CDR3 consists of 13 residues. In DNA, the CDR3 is TGTGCCAGCAGCTTGTGGGCTGGTCGGGAGCAGTACTTC. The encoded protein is CASSLWAGREQYF.

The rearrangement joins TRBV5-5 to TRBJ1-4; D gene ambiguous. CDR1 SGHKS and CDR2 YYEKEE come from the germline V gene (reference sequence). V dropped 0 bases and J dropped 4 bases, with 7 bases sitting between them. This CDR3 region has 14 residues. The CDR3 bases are TGTGCCAGCAGCTTGGTGAGCCTTAATGAAAAACTGTTTTTT. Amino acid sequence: CASSLVSLNEKLFF.

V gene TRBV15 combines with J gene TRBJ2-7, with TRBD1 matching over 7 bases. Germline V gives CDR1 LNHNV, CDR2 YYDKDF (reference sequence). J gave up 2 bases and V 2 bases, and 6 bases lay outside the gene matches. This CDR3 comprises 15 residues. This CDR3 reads CATSRPGQRPYEQYF. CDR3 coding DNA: TGTGCCACCAGCAGACCGGGACAGCGACCCTACGAGCAGTACTTC.

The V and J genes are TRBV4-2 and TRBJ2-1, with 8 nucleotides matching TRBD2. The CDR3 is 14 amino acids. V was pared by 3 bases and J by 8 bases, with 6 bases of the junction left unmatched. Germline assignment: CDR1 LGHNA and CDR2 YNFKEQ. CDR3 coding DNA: TGTGCCAGCAGCCAGGGACTAGTTTTCGATGAGCAGTTCTTC. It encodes CASSQGLVFDEQFF.

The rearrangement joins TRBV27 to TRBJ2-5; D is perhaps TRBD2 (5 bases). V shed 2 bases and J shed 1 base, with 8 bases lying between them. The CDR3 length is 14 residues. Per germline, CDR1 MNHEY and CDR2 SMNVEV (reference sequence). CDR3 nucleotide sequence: TGTGCCAGCAGTTTAGAGGGCTTCCAAGAGACCCAGTACTTC. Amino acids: CASSLEGFQETQYF.

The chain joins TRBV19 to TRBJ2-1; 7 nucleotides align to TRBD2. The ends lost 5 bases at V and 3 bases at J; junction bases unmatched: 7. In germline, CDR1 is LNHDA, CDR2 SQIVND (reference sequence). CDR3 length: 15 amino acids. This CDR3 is CASSGEGSYYNEQFF. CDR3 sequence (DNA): TGTGCCAGTAGTGGGGAGGGATCCTACTACAATGAGCAGTTCTTC. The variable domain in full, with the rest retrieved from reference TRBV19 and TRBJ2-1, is DGGITQSPKYLFRKEGQNVTLSCEQNLNHDAMYWYRQDPGQGLRLIYYSQIVNDFQKGDIAEGYSVSREKKESFPLTVTSAQKNPTAFYLCASSGEGSYYNEQFFGPGTRLTVL.

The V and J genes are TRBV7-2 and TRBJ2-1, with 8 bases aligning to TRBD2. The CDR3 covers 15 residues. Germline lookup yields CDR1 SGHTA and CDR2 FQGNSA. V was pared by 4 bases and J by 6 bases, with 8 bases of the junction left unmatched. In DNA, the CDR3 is TGTGCCAGCAGCTCTTTAGCGGGGACTATCAATGAGCAGTTCTTC. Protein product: CASSSLAGTINEQFF.

The CDR3 protein is CASRTGHTGELFF. CDR3 nucleotides: TGTGCCAGCAGGACAGGGCACACCGGGGAGCTGTTTTTT. The gene calls are TRBV6-1 and TRBJ2-2, with 7 bases that match TRBD1. Looked up from germline, CDR1 is MNHNS and CDR2 is SASEGT. The CDR3 length is 13 residues. V lost 6 bases to trimming and J lost 3 bases; unmatched junction nucleotides: 1.

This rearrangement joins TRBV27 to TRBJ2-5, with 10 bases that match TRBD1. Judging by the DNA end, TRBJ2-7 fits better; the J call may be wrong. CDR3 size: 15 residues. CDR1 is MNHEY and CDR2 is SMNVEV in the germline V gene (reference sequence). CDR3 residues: CASSLGTGEGYEQYF. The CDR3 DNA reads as TGTGCCAGCAGTTTGGGGACAGGGGAGGGGTACGAGCAGTACTTC.